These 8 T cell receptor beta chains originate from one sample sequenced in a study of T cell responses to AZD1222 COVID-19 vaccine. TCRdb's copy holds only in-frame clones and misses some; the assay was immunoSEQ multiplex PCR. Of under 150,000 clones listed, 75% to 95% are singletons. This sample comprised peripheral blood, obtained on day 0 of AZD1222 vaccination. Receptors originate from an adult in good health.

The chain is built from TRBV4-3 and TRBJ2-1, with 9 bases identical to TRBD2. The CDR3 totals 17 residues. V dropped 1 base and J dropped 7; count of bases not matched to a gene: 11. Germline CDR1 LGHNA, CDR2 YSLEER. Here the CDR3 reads CASSQAAGLAGRNEQFF. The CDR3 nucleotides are TGCGCCAGCAGCCAAGCCGCCGGGCTAGCGGGAAGGAATGAGCAGTTCTTC.

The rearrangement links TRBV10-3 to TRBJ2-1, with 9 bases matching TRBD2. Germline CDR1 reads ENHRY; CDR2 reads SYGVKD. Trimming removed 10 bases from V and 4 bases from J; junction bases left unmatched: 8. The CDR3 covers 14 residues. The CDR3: CASSPGLAYNEQFF. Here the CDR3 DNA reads TGTGCCAGCTCCCCGGGACTAGCTTACAATGAGCAGTTCTTC.

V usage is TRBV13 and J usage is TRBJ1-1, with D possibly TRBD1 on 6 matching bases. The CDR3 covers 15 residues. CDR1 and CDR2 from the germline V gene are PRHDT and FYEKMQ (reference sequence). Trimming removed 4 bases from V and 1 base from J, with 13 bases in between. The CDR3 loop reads CASSSLPGQNTEAFF. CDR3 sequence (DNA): TGTGCCAGCAGCTCACTACCGGGACAGAACACTGAAGCTTTCTTT.

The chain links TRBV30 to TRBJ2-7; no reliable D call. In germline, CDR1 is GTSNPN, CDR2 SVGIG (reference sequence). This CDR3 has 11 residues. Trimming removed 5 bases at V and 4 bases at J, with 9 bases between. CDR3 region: CAWGPIYEQYF. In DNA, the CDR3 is TGTGCCTGGGGGCCCATTTACGAGCAGTACTTC. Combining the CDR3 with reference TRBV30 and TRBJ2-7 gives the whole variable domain SQTIHQWPATLVQPVGSPLSLECTVEGTSNPNLYWYRQAAGRGLQLLFYSVGIGQISSEVPQNLSASRPQDRQFILSSKKLLLSDSGFYLCAWGPIYEQYFGPGTRLTVT.

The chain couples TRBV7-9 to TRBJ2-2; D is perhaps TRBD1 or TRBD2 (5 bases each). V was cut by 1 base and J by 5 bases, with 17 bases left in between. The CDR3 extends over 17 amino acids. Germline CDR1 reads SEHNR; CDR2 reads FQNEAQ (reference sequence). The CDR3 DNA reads TGTGCCAGCAGCTTAGAGGGACCGCCGGGTCGGACCGGGGAGCTGTTTTTT. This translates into CASSLEGPPGRTGELFF.

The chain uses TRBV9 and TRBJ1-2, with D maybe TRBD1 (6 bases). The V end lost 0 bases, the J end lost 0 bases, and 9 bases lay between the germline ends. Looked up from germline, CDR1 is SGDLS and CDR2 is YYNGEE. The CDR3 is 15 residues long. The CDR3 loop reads CASSVGQGTNYGYTF. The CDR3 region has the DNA TGTGCCAGCAGCGTAGGGCAGGGGACTAACTATGGCTACACCTTC.

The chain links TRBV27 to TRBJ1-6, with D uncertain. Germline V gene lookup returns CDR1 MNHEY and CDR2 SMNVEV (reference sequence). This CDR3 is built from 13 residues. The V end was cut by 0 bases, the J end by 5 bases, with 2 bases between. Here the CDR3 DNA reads TGTGCCAGCAGTTTATCGAATAATTCACCCCTCCACTTT. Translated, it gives CASSLSNNSPLHF.

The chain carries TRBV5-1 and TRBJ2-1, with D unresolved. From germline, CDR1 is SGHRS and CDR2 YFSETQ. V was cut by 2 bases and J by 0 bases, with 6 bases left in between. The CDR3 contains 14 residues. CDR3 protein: CASSLPGSYNEQFF. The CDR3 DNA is TGCGCCAGCAGCTTACCAGGCTCCTACAATGAGCAGTTCTTC.